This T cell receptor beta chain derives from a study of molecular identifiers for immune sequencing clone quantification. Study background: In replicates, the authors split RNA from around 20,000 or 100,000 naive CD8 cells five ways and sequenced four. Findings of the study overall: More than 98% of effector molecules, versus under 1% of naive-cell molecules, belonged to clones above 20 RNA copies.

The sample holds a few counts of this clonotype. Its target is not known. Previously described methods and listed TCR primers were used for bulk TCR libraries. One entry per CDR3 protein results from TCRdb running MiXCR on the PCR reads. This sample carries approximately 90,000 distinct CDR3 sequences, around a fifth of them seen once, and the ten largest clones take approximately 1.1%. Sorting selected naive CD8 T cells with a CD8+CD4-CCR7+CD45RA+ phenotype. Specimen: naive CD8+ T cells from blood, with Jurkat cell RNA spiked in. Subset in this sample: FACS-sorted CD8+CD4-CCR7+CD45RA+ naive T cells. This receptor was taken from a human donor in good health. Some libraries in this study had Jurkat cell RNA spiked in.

The CDR3 DNA follows: TGTGCCAGCAGCTTCCTGGGACTAGCGGGGGCGGCTGAGCAGTTCTTC. Encoded protein: CASSFLGLAGAAEQFF. The gene calls are TRBV6-2 or TRBV6-3 and TRBJ2-1; 14 bases are shared with TRBD2. Germline V lookup: CDR1 MNHEY, CDR2 SVGEGT. The junction had 10 bases not matched to a gene; V was cut back by 6 bases and J by 9 bases. There are 16 residues in the CDR3.